This passage covers 32 T cell receptor beta chains from one sample sequenced in a study of technical replicates of blood from several donors. Sequenced by immunoSEQ multiplex PCR; TCRdb stores in-frame clones only, minus some. The sample lists about 66,000 clones; about nine tenths were seen once. Sequenced input: PBMCs. These receptors were taken from a human donor in good health. Some clones in this sample may be carry-over from other donors' samples.

The CDR3 sequence: CASSLRLATDTQYF. In nucleotides, the CDR3 is TGCGCCAGCAGCTTGAGGTTAGCAACAGATACGCAGTATTTT. The chain combines TRBV5-1 with TRBJ2-3; no clear D gene. Trimming left V 1 base short and J 3 bases short, with 9 bases between. The length of the CDR3 is 14 residues. The V gene's germline CDR1 is SGHRS and CDR2 YFSETQ.

The chain combines TRBV19 with TRBJ1-5, with D tentatively TRBD1 (5 bases). V was cut by 7 bases and J by 2 bases, with 15 bases left in between. The germline V gene has CDR1 LNHDA and CDR2 SQIVND (reference sequence). The CDR3 consists of 15 residues. The CDR3 sequence is CASTHTGLGNQPQHF. CDR3 DNA sequence: TGTGCCAGTACTCATACGGGACTGGGCAATCAGCCCCAGCATTTT.

V usage is TRBV12-2 and J usage is TRBJ2-5; no check of the table's D call, TRBD1, against the DNA was made. TRBV12-2 is a pseudogene segment. The CDR3 is 19 amino acids. Written as DNA, the CDR3 is TGTGCAAGTCGCTCTTATTCCCCCGGGACACCGCTTAGGAGGGAGACCCAGTACTTC. Translating it yields CASRSYSPGTPLRRETQYF.

There are a few counts of this clone. V and J are TRBV7-9 and TRBJ1-2; no clear D gene. V lost 0 bases and J lost 1, with 6 bases in between. The CDR3 contains 14 residues. Germline CDR1 is SEHNR and CDR2 is FQNEAQ (reference sequence). The chain's CDR3 is CASSLARVNYGYTF. CDR3 DNA: TGTGCCAGCAGCTTAGCGCGAGTTAACTATGGCTACACCTTC.

V gene TRBV7-9 combines with J gene TRBJ2-3, with 10 nucleotides matching TRBD2. CDR1 and CDR2 from the germline V gene are SEHNR and FQNEAQ (reference sequence). The junction had 0 bases not matched to a gene; V was cut back by 3 bases and J by 3 bases. This CDR3 is built from 14 residues. DNA for the CDR3: TGTGCCAGCAGCTTGGGACTAGCGACAGATACGCAGTATTTT. Protein: CASSLGLATDTQYF.

The V and J genes are TRBV19 and TRBJ1-5; 7 nucleotides align to TRBD1. The germline V gene has CDR1 LNHDA and CDR2 SQIVND (reference sequence). The CDR3 covers 16 residues. Trimming at V came to 4 bases and at J to 2 bases, leaving 8 bases not matched to a gene. The CDR3 region has the DNA TGTGCCAGTAGTAGAGACAGGGTAAGGGGCAATCAGCCCCAGCATTTT. Translated, it gives CASSRDRVRGNQPQHF.

This chain links TRBV5-4 with TRBJ1-4; 7 positions agree with TRBD1. The CDR3 contains 15 residues. Germline assignment: CDR1 SGHNT and CDR2 YYREEE (reference sequence). The trim removed 4 bases at V and 3 bases at J, leaving 6 bases unmatched. The CDR3 sequence: CASSTDRVANEKLFF. CDR3 DNA: TGTGCCAGCAGCACTGACAGGGTAGCTAATGAAAAACTGTTTTTT.

V is TRBV5-1 and J is TRBJ1-1; TRBD1 agrees at 7 bases. After removal of 3 bases from V and 4 bases from J, the junction contained 6 bases not matched to a gene. The V gene's germline CDR1 is SGHRS and CDR2 YFSETQ. CDR3 length equals 14 residues. In DNA, the CDR3 is TGCGCCAGCAGCTCAGACAGGGCACGCACTGAAGCTTTCTTT. This translates into CASSSDRARTEAFF.

This clone occurred once. This sequence joins TRBV7-9 and TRBJ1-2; no firm D call. The CDR3 totals 18 residues. Germline V gives CDR1 SEHNR, CDR2 FQNEAQ (reference sequence). The V end was cut by 7 bases, the J end by 3 bases, with 27 bases between. CDR3 bases: TGTGCCAGCACCACCCGACTCTTGGAGCTTCAAGACGACTATGGCTACACCTTC. Residues: CASTTRLLELQDDYGYTF.

The chain employs TRBV19 and TRBJ1-2, with TRBD1 matching over 10 bases. Looked up from germline, CDR1 is LNHDA and CDR2 is SQIVND (reference sequence). V lost 5 bases to trimming and J lost 5 bases; unmatched junction nucleotides: 11. The CDR3 is 16 amino acids. This CDR3 reads CASSPSGTGAVYGYTF. As DNA, the CDR3 is TGTGCCAGTAGTCCCTCCGGGACAGGGGCAGTGTATGGCTACACCTTC.

The DNA for the CDR3 is TGTGCCAGTTCCGGATTAGCTAGGAATGAGCAGTTCTTC. It is translated as CASSGLARNEQFF. The V gene is TRBV19, the J gene TRBJ2-1; no definite D call. Germline CDR1 reads LNHDA; CDR2 reads SQIVND (reference sequence). V lost 8 bases to trimming and J lost 7 bases, with 15 bases between them. CDR3 length: 13 residues.

This clone was picked up one time. This chain connects TRBV4-3 to TRBJ2-3; TRBD2 agrees at 9 bases. The ends lost 1 base at V and 6 bases at J; junction bases unmatched: 11. Looked up from germline, CDR1 is LGHNA and CDR2 is YSLEER. This CDR3 comprises 17 residues. CDR3 protein: CASSQAVGGGAVDTQYF. The CDR3 DNA is TGCGCCAGCAGCCAAGCAGTGGGCGGGGGGGCCGTGGATACGCAGTATTTT.

This chain connects TRBV6-6 to TRBJ1-2, with D possibly being TRBD1 (6 bases). CDR3 size: 12 residues. With 3 bases removed from V and 14 bases from J, the gap between germline ends came to 16 bases. Germline-derived CDR1 and CDR2 are MNHNY and SVGAGI (reference sequence). CDR3 bases: TGTGCCAGCAGTTATCCCCGAGGGGGATATACCTTC. This codes for CASSYPRGGYTF.

The V and J genes are TRBV2 and TRBJ2-3; D remains ambiguous. From germline, CDR1 is SNHLY and CDR2 FYNNEI. Trimming left V 6 bases short and J 1 base short, with 11 bases between. CDR3 length: 14 residues. The CDR3: CASSPLQGTDTQYF. Written as DNA, the CDR3 is TGTGCCAGCAGCCCCCTCCAGGGCACAGATACGCAGTATTTT.

V is TRBV5-1 and J is TRBJ1-5; a possible D gene is TRBD1 (6 bases). V shed 1 base and J shed 4 bases, with 9 bases lying between them. The CDR3 is 14 amino acids. Germline CDR1 and CDR2: SGHRS and YFSETQ. The CDR3 is CASSLSTGNQPQHF. CDR3 nucleotides: TGCGCCAGCAGCTTGTCCACAGGGAATCAGCCCCAGCATTTT.

The chain recombines TRBV7-9 with TRBJ2-3; D uncertain. Germline values: CDR1 SEHNR, CDR2 FQNEAQ (reference sequence). The CDR3 totals 17 residues. V dropped 1 base and J dropped 6 bases, with 20 bases sitting between them. In nucleotides, the CDR3 is TGTGCCAGCAGCTTAGAAGGTGGGCAGCCCCGACGGGATACGCAGTATTTT. It codes for CASSLEGGQPRRDTQYF.

CDR3 residues: CASSFDYTDTQYF. For the CDR3, the DNA is TGTGCCAGCAGTTTCGACTACACAGATACGCAGTATTTT. This sequence joins TRBV6-5 and TRBJ2-3, with D perhaps matching TRBD2 (5 bases). This CDR3 has 13 residues. V was trimmed by 4 bases and J by 2 bases, leaving 7 bases between them. Germline CDR1 is MNHEY and CDR2 is SVGAGI.

The chain couples TRBV6-6 to TRBJ2-7, with D possibly being TRBD2 (6 bases). The CDR3 is made up of 14 amino acids. V lost 1 base and J lost 5, with 12 bases in between. Germline CDR1 MNHNY, CDR2 SVGAGI (reference sequence). CDR3 region: CASSYFRGGNEQYF. The CDR3 DNA is TGTGCCAGCAGTTACTTTAGGGGAGGAAACGAGCAGTACTTC.

The V call is TRBV25-1, the J call TRBJ1-1; no clear D gene. The CDR3 totals 11 residues. V shed 5 bases and J shed 1 base, with 2 bases lying between them. Germline CDR1 MGHDK, CDR2 SYGVNS. For the CDR3, the DNA is TGTGCCAGCAGTCAGAACACTGAAGCTTTCTTT. It translates to CASSQNTEAFF.

V gene TRBV23-1 combines with J gene TRBJ1-5; a weak D match, TRBD1 (6 bases). Being an ORF, TRBV23-1 has a function that is uncertain. CDR3 length: 14 amino acids. Trimming removed 1 base from V and 5 bases from J, with 9 bases in between. The DNA of the CDR3 is TGCGCCAGCAGTCAATACAGGGCTCATCAGCCCCAGCATTTT. Amino acid sequence: CASSQYRAHQPQHF.

The chain couples TRBV29-1 to TRBJ2-7; no reliable D call. Deletions cut 1 base from V and 2 bases from J, with 9 bases between. Germline V gene lookup returns CDR1 SQVTM and CDR2 ANQGSEA. The CDR3 is made up of 13 amino acids. As DNA, the CDR3 is TGCAGCGTTGAAGGGTCCTCGGCCTACGAGCAGTACTTC. It specifies CSVEGSSAYEQYF.

This rearrangement joins TRBV2 to TRBJ2-7, with 9 bases fitting TRBD2. Germline V gene lookup returns CDR1 SNHLY and CDR2 FYNNEI. This CDR3 comprises 14 residues. V was pared by 4 bases and J by 6 bases, with 7 bases of the junction left unmatched. The CDR3 region has the DNA TGTGCCAGCAGTGTCCCGGGACTAGCCACCGAGCAGTACTTC. Encoded protein: CASSVPGLATEQYF.

A few counts support this clone. This CDR3 is CASSRVRTGNSPLHF. CDR3 nucleotide sequence: TGTGCCAGTAGTCGCGTCCGGACAGGGAACTCACCCCTCCACTTT. The V gene is TRBV19, the J gene TRBJ1-6; 8 bases match TRBD1. Trimming took 5 bases from V and 10 from J; bases not matched to a gene: 10. Germline assignment: CDR1 LNHDA and CDR2 SQIVND (reference sequence). The length of the CDR3 is 15 residues. The whole variable domain, remainder taken from reference TRBV19 and TRBJ1-6, is DGGITQSPKYLFRKEGQNVTLSCEQNLNHDAMYWYRQDPGQGLRLIYYSQIVNDFQKGDIAEGYSVSREKKESFPLTVTSAQKNPTAFYLCASSRVRTGNSPLHFGNGTRLTVT.

This clone has only one observation. The rearrangement uses TRBV7-2 and TRBJ1-1, with a weak D call TRBD1 (5 bases). The CDR3 is 13 amino acids. V was pared by 0 bases and J by 6 bases, with 8 bases between. The germline CDR1 and CDR2 sequences are SGHTA and FQGNSA. For the CDR3, the DNA is TGTGCCAGCAGCTTAGCCCAGGGATCTGAAGCTTTCTTT. It yields the protein CASSLAQGSEAFF.

The gene calls are TRBV11-3 and TRBJ2-4, with D possibly being TRBD1 (6 bases). Germline loops: CDR1 SGHNT, CDR2 YENEEA. V was cut by 0 bases and J by 8 bases, with 11 bases left in between. The CDR3 is 14 amino acids. The CDR3 loop reads CASSLDGAGDIQYF. In DNA form, the CDR3 reads TGTGCCAGCAGCTTAGATGGGGCAGGGGACATTCAGTACTTC.

As DNA, the CDR3 is TGCGCCAGCAGTCAATCGGGGGACAGGGCTAACACTGAAGCTTTCTTT. Its translation: CASSQSGDRANTEAFF. The chain has TRBV23-1 and TRBJ1-1; 9 bases line up with TRBD1. TRBV23-1 is given ORF status, its function remaining uncertain. After removal of 0 bases from V and 2 bases from J, the junction contained 4 bases not matched to a gene. The CDR3 length is 16 residues.

The gene calls are TRBV29-1 and TRBJ2-1; 15 bases map to TRBD2. CDR3 length: 16 residues. From germline, CDR1 is SQVTM and CDR2 ANQGSEA. Trimming cost V 4 bases and J 2 bases; bases outside gene matches: 3. The CDR3 bases are TGCAGCGTTGGTGGACTAGCGGGGGGGACCTACAATGAGCAGTTCTTC. Its translation: CSVGGLAGGTYNEQFF.

This chain joins TRBV2 and TRBJ1-5; no firm D call. The CDR3 loop spans 15 amino acids. V was clipped by 0 bases and J by 7 bases, with 13 bases between them. Looked up from germline, CDR1 is SNHLY and CDR2 is FYNNEI. CDR3 nucleotide sequence: TGTGCCAGCAGTGAAGCTTATGGTCCGGTCCAGCCCCAGCATTTT. Amino acids: CASSEAYGPVQPQHF.

V is TRBV2 and J is TRBJ2-5, with D maybe TRBD2 (5 bases). This CDR3 has 13 amino acids. Trimming shortened V by 7 bases and J by 1 base, and 10 bases separated the two germline ends. Looked up from germline, CDR1 is SNHLY and CDR2 is FYNNEI. The CDR3 coding sequence is TGTGCCAGCAAGATGGAGGCCCAAGAGACCCAGTACTTC. Translated, it gives CASKMEAQETQYF.

The chain has TRBV4-2 and TRBJ2-5; TRBD2 aligns across 15 bases. Germline V gene lookup returns CDR1 LGHNA and CDR2 YNFKEQ. V shed 1 base and J 5 bases; nucleotides not matched to a gene: 11. The CDR3 runs 19 residues. The CDR3 DNA reads TGTGCCAGCAGCCAAGTCCCGGGACTAGCGGGGGGCATGTATGAGACCCAGTACTTC. Protein: CASSQVPGLAGGMYETQYF.

The chain is built from TRBV30 and TRBJ1-3; no clear D gene. V was cut by 3 bases and J by 7 bases, with 10 bases left in between. This CDR3 is built from 12 residues. Germline V CDR1 and CDR2: GTSNPN, SVGIG (reference sequence). CDR3 loop: CAWSPGINTIYF. In nucleotides, the CDR3 is TGTGCCTGGAGCCCGGGGATTAACACCATATATTTT.

This chain links TRBV5-1 with TRBJ1-4; a weak D match, TRBD1 (5 bases). V was cut by 0 bases and J by 8 bases, with 11 bases left in between. Germline values: CDR1 SGHRS, CDR2 YFSETQ. This CDR3 has 14 residues. The CDR3 DNA is TGCGCCAGCAGCTTGGAAGGGGCCGTCGAAAAACTGTTTTTT. As protein: CASSLEGAVEKLFF.